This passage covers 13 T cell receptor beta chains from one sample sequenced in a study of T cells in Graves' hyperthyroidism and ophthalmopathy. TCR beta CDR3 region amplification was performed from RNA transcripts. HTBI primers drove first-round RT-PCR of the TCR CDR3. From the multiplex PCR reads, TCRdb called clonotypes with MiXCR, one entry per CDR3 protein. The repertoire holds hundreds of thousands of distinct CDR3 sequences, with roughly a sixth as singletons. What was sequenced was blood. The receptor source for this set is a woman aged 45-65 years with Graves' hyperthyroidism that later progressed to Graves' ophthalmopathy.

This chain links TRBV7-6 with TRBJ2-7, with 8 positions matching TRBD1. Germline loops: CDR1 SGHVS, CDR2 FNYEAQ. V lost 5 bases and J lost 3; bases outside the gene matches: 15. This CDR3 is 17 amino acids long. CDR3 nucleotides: TGTGCCAGCAGCCCCGAGGTACTCGGGACAGGATACTACGAGCAGTACTTC. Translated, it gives CASSPEVLGTGYYEQYF.

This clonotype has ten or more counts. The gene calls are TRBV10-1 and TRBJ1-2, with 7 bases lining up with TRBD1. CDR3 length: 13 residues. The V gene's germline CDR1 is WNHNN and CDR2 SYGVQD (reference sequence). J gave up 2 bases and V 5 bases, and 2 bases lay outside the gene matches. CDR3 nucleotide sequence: TGCGCCAGCAGTAGGGGACAGAACTATGGCTACACCTTC. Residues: CASSRGQNYGYTF.

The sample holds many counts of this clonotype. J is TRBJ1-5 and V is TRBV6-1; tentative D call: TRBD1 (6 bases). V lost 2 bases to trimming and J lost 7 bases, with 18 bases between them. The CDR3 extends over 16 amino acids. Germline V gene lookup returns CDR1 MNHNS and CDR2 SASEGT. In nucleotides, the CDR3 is TGTGCCAGCAGTGAATTAGGGCCTTCGACAGGACAGCCCCAGCATTTT. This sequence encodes CASSELGPSTGQPQHF.

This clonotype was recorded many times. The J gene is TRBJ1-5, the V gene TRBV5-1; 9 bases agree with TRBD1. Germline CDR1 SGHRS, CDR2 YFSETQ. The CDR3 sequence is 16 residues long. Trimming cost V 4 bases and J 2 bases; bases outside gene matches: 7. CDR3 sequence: CASSQGDRVGNQPQHF. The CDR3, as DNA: TGCGCCAGCAGCCAGGGGGACAGGGTGGGCAATCAGCCCCAGCATTTT.

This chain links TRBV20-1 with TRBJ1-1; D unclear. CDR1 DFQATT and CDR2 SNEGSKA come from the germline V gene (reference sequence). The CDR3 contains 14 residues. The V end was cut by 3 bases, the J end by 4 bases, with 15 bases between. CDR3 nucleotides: TGCAGTGCTAGCAAGACAACGGGTATCACTGAAGCTTTCTTT. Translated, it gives CSASKTTGITEAFF.

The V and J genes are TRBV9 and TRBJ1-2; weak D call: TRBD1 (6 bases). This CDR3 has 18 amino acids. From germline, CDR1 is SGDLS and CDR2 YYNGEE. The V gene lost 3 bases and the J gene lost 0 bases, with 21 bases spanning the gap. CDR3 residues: CASSGPTQGRGSNYGYTF. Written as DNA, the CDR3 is TGTGCCAGCAGCGGACCGACACAGGGAAGGGGATCTAACTATGGCTACACCTTC. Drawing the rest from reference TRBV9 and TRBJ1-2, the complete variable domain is DSGVTQTPKHLITATGQRVTLRCSPRSGDLSVYWYQQSLDQGLQFLIQYYNGEERAKGNILERFSAQQFPDLHSELNLSSLELGDSALYFCASSGPTQGRGSNYGYTFGSGTRLTVV.

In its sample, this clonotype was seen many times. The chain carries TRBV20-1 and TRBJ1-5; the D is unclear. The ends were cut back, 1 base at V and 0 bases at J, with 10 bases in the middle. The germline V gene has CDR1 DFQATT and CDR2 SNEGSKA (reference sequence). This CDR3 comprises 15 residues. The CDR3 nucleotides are TGCAGTGCTAGAGTGGCGGACTATAGCAATCAGCCCCAGCATTTT. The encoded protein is CSARVADYSNQPQHF.

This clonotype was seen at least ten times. The CDR3 nucleotides are TGTGCCAGCGGAGAGAAAACCGGGGAGCTGTTTTTT. It codes for CASGEKTGELFF. The chain joins TRBV7-3 to TRBJ2-2, with D unresolved. This CDR3 is built from 12 residues. CDR1 and CDR2 (germline): SGHTA, FQGTGA. V was clipped by 8 bases and J by 5 bases, with 9 bases between them.

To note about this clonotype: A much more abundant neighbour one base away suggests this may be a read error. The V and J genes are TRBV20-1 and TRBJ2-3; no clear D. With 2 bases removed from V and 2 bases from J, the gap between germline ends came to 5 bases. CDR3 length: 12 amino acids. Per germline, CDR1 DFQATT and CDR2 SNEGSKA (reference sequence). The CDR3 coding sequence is TGCAGTGCTAGACCACACACAGATACGCAGTATTTT. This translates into CSARPHTDTQYF.

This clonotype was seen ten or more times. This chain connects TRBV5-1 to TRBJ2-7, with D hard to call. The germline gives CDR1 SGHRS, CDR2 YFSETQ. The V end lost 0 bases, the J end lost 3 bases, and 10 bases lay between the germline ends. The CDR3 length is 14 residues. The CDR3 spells CASSLVGNGYEQYF. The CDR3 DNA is TGCGCCAGCAGCTTGGTAGGGAACGGCTACGAGCAGTACTTC.

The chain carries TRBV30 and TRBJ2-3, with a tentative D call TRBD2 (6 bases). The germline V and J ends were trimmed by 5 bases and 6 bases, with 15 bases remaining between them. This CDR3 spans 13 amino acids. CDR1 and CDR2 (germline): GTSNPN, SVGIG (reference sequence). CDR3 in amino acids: CAWGPGVSDTQYF. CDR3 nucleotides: TGTGCCTGGGGACCGGGGGTTAGTGATACGCAGTATTTT.

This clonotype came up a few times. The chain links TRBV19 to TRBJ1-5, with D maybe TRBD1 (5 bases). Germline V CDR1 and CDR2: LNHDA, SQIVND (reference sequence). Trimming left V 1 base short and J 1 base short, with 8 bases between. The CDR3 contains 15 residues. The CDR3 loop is CASSIGGGSNQPQHF. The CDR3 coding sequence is TGTGCCAGTAGTATAGGGGGCGGCAGCAATCAGCCCCAGCATTTT.

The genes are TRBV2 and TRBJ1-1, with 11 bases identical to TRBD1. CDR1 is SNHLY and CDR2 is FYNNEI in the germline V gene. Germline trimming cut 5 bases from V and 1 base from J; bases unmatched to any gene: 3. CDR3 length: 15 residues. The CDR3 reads CASSKGQGENTEAFF. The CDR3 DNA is TGTGCCAGCAGTAAGGGACAGGGGGAGAACACTGAAGCTTTCTTT.